This TCR beta chain originates from a study of blood T cell repertoires in COVID-19. Study summary: Sources were T cells, B-cell-depleted T cells, or PBMCs; the material itself was cDNA or gDNA.

Authors' methods: From reference gene primer amplification, estimates of nucleated cell counts were derived. Profiling relied on immunoSEQ multiplex PCR, and the TCRdb table lists in-frame clones only, not all of them. The D gene and trimming were derived from the DNA, and the V and J assignments and clone size from that table. The data contain about 75,000 clones, 86% of them seen just once; the ten biggest clones take up about 6.5%. Germline CDR1 is LNHNV and CDR2 is YYDKDF (reference sequence). This CDR3 contains 17 residues. The ends lost 1 base at V and 3 bases at J; junction bases unmatched: 6.

V usage is TRBV15 and J usage is TRBJ1-5; 10 bases map to TRBD1. The origin of this receptor is a man older than 75 with COVID-19, enrolled during active disease. Sequenced sample: peripheral blood. The CDR3 here is CATSRGYGTGDNQPQHF. The CDR3 coding sequence is TGTGCCACCAGCAGAGGCTACGGGACAGGGGACAATCAGCCCCAGCATTTT. Filled out from reference TRBV15 and TRBJ1-5, the complete variable domain reads DAMVIQNPRYQVTQFGKPVTLSCSQTLNHNVMYWYQQKSSQAPKLLFHYYDKDFNNEADTPDNFQSRRPNTSFCFLDIRSPGLGDTAMYLCATSRGYGTGDNQPQHFGDGTRLSIL.